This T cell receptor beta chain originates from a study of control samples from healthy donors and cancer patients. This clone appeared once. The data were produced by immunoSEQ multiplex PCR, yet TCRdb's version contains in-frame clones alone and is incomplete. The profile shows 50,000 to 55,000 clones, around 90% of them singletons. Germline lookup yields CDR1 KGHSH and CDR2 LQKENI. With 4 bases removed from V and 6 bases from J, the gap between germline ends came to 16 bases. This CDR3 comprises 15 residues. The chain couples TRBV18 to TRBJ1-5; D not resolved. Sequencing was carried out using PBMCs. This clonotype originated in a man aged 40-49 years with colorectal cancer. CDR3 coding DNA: TGTGCCAGCTCACGTAGTAATTCGGGAGGTCAGCCCCAGCATTTT. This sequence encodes CASSRSNSGGQPQHF. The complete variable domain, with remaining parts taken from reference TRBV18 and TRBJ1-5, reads NAGVMQNPRHLVRRRGQEARLRCSPMKGHSHVYWYRQLPEEGLKFMVYLQKENIIDESGMPKERFSAEFPKEGPSILRIQQVVRGDSAAYFCASSRSNSGGQPQHFGDGTRLSIL.